A single sample is the source of the 16 T cell receptor beta chains below, sequenced in a study of shared clonotypes between healthy human individuals. The data were produced by immunoSEQ multiplex PCR, yet TCRdb's version contains in-frame clones alone and is incomplete. Of 2 million to 2.5 million clones listed, more than 80% are singletons. The sample was naive CD4+ T cells from PBMCs. Described subset: CD45RA+ positively selected. Receptors originate from a man younger than 30 in good health. Some clones in this sample may be carry-over from other donors' samples.

The chain employs TRBV2 and TRBJ2-2; D gene uncertain. CDR1 and CDR2 (germline): SNHLY, FYNNEI. The CDR3 is made up of 11 amino acids. Trimming pared 3 bases from V and 12 bases from J, leaving 8 bases between. The CDR3 loop is CASSDGRKLFF. For the CDR3, the DNA is TGTGCCAGCAGTGATGGAAGGAAGCTGTTTTTT.

The CDR3 protein is CASSPIMADNQPQHF. The CDR3 nucleotides read TGTGCCAGCTCACCAATAATGGCTGACAATCAGCCCCAGCATTTT. The rearrangement joins TRBV18 to TRBJ1-5; the D is unclear. The CDR3 is 15 amino acids. Germline-derived CDR1 and CDR2 are KGHSH and LQKENI. The V and J ends lost 2 bases and 3 bases respectively, with 11 bases between them.

The chain uses TRBV6-5 and TRBJ1-2; no clear D. Germline CDR1 reads MNHEY; CDR2 reads SVGAGI. This CDR3 is 11 amino acids long. Trimming took 10 bases from V and 4 from J, leaving 10 bases between them. The CDR3 sequence is CANLRSYGYTF. The CDR3 DNA reads as TGTGCCAACCTCAGGTCCTATGGCTACACCTTC.

The CDR3 nucleotides read TGTGCCAGTAGTATGTGGCAGGGGCACAATGAGCAGTTCTTC. Its protein is CASSMWQGHNEQFF. This chain joins TRBV19 and TRBJ2-1; possibly TRBD1 for D (6 bases). The CDR3 contains 14 residues. V dropped 3 bases and J dropped 5 bases, with 11 bases sitting between them. Germline V gene sequence: CDR1 LNHDA, CDR2 SQIVND (reference sequence).

This CDR3 reads CASSRNTGSSYNEQFF. In nucleotides, the CDR3 is TGTGCCAGTAGTCGTAATACAGGGAGCTCCTACAATGAGCAGTTCTTC. This chain uses TRBV19 with TRBJ2-1, with D maybe TRBD1 (6 bases). Trimming took off 5 bases at V and 0 bases at J, with 14 bases between the two ends. Germline V lookup: CDR1 LNHDA, CDR2 SQIVND (reference sequence). The CDR3 loop spans 16 amino acids.

This chain links TRBV9 with TRBJ1-5; D is undetermined. The CDR3 has 12 residues. The ends were cut back, 2 bases at V and 7 bases at J, with 7 bases in the middle. CDR1 and CDR2 from the germline V gene are SGDLS and YYNGEE. CDR3 sequence reads: CASSVTLQPQHF. The CDR3, as DNA: TGTGCCAGCAGCGTTACGCTCCAGCCCCAGCATTTT.

This clone was found once. This chain uses TRBV5-1 with TRBJ2-3; 9 nucleotides line up with TRBD1. This CDR3 has 14 residues. Germline-derived CDR1 and CDR2 are SGHRS and YFSETQ. V shed 6 bases, J shed 5 bases, and the junction held 7 bases outside the gene matches. The CDR3 is CASTPQGAGDTQYF. The CDR3 coding sequence is TGCGCCAGCACCCCACAGGGGGCTGGAGATACGCAGTATTTT. Combining the CDR3 with reference TRBV5-1 and TRBJ2-3 gives the whole variable domain KAGVTQTPRYLIKTRGQQVTLSCSPISGHRSVSWYQQTPGQGLQFLFEYFSETQRNKGNFPGRFSGRQFSNSRSEMNVSTLELGDSALYLCASTPQGAGDTQYFGPGTRLTVL.

J is TRBJ2-3 and V is TRBV5-1, with 8 bases fitting TRBD2. The V gene end was trimmed by 0 bases and the J gene end by 5 bases; junction bases not matched to a gene: 8. CDR1 and CDR2 (germline): SGHRS, YFSETQ. The CDR3 has 16 residues. CDR3 sequence reads: CASSLGLSGAGDTQYF. CDR3 in DNA: TGCGCCAGCAGCTTGGGGCTTAGCGGGGCCGGAGATACGCAGTATTTT.

The chain has TRBV29-1 and TRBJ2-2; a possible D gene is TRBD1 (6 bases). CDR3 length: 14 residues. V gave up 7 bases and J gave up 2 bases, with 14 bases separating them. The germline CDR1 and CDR2 sequences are SQVTM and ANQGSEA. CDR3 DNA: TGCAGCGCAGGCCACAGGGTCAACACCGGGGAGCTGTTTTTT. It encodes CSAGHRVNTGELFF.

The chain uses TRBV9 and TRBJ2-1; 9 nucleotides agree with TRBD2. The junction had 10 bases not matched to a gene; V was cut back by 0 bases and J by 9 bases. The CDR3 runs to 16 residues. Germline CDR1 reads SGDLS; CDR2 reads YYNGEE. DNA of the CDR3: TGTGCCAGCAGCGTAGAGGGGGCTAGCGGGACTGCTGAGCAGTTCTTC. Its translation: CASSVEGASGTAEQFF.

V gene TRBV4-1 combines with J gene TRBJ2-7, with D perhaps matching TRBD1 (7 bases). Trimming took off 4 bases at V and 2 bases at J, with 12 bases between the two ends. The CDR3 covers 14 residues. From germline, CDR1 is MGHRA and CDR2 YSYEKL. The CDR3 sequence: CASSPGGGAYEQYF. CDR3 sequence (DNA): TGCGCCAGCAGCCCCGGAGGGGGCGCCTACGAGCAGTACTTC.

The chain joins TRBV15 to TRBJ1-3; D not resolved. CDR3 length: 16 residues. V was trimmed by 0 bases and J by 0 bases, leaving 9 bases between them. Germline V CDR1 and CDR2: LNHNV, YYDKDF (reference sequence). CDR3 DNA sequence: TGTGCCACCAGCAGAGATTACGCACTCTCTGGAAACACCATATATTTT. Translated, it gives CATSRDYALSGNTIYF.

The chain uses TRBV5-6 and TRBJ1-3; D remains unclear. This CDR3 region has 14 residues. Germline-derived CDR1 and CDR2 are SGHDT and YYEEEE. The V and J ends lost 4 bases and 4 bases respectively, with 12 bases between them. DNA of the CDR3: TGTGCCAGCAGCGTCTCGGGTATCGGAAACACCATATATTTT. Translation: CASSVSGIGNTIYF.

V is TRBV29-1 and J is TRBJ2-1; no clear D. Germline V CDR1 and CDR2: SQVTM, ANQGSEA. V lost 3 bases, J lost 7 bases, and 13 bases lay in between. The CDR3 consists of 13 residues. The CDR3 DNA reads TGCAGCGTTGAGATCCTTCTGGGGAATGAGCAGTTCTTC. This sequence encodes CSVEILLGNEQFF.

The rearrangement uses TRBV2 and TRBJ2-5; the D gene is possibly TRBD1 (5 bases). The CDR3 contains 14 residues. V gave up 8 bases and J gave up 5 bases, with 18 bases separating them. CDR1 SNHLY and CDR2 FYNNEI come from the germline V gene. The CDR3: CASLRGSPGETQYF. CDR3 nucleotides: TGTGCCAGCTTAAGGGGAAGCCCTGGGGAGACCCAGTACTTC.

CDR3 DNA: TGTGCCAGCAGTGGGTCAGGGGGGATCGGGACTGAAGCTTTCTTT. This translates into CASSGSGGIGTEAFF. The rearrangement joins TRBV28 to TRBJ1-1; TRBD1 agrees at 7 bases. This CDR3 is 15 amino acids long. V lost 5 bases, J lost 5 bases, and 11 bases stayed unmatched. The germline V gene encodes CDR1 MDHEN and CDR2 SYDVKM.